The source of this TCR beta chain is a study of blood T cells in healthy people across ages. The germline gives CDR1 MNHEY, CDR2 SVGEGT. V lost 10 bases, J lost 14 bases, and 15 bases lay in between. The CDR3 consists of 10 residues. The authors ran a second PCR of 7 to 11 cycles using a sample-barcoded 5' primer and a J-beta primer mix. Each CDR3 protein is one row after TCRdb ran MiXCR on the 5' RACE reads. The sample has 1.2 million to 1.5 million distinct CDR3 sequences, 45% to 70% seen once; the top ten hold over 5.5%. The J gene is TRBJ2-1, the V gene TRBV6-2 or TRBV6-3, with D perhaps given as TRBD1 or TRBD2 (6 bases each). Sequencing input: blood. This sequence originates from a young man in good health. This CDR3 is CATSSEGEFF. The CDR3, as DNA: TGTGCCACCTCTAGCGAGGGGGAGTTCTTC.